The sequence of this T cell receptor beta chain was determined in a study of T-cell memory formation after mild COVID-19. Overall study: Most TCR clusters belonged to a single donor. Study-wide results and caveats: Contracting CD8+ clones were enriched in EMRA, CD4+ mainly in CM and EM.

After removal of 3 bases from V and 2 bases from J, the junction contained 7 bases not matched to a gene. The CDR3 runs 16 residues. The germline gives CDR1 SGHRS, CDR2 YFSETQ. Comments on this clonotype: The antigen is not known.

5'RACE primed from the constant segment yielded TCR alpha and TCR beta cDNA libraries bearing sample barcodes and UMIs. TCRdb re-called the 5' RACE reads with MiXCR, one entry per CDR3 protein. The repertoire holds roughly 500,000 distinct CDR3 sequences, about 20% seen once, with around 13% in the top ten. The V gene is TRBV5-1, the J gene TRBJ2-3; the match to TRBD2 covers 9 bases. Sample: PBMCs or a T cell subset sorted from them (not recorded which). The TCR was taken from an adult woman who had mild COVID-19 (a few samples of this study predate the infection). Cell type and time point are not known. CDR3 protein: CASSSTGTSPTDTQYF. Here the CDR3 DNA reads TGCGCCAGCAGCTCGACAGGGACTAGCCCCACAGATACGCAGTATTTT.